The clone carrying this T cell receptor (beta chain) was picked up many times. The antigen remains undetermined. TCRdb re-called the 5' RACE reads through MiXCR, storing one row per CDR3 protein. The sample has about 48,000 distinct CDR3 sequences; 7.7% are singletons. The germline CDR1 and CDR2 sequences are LGHDT and YNNKEL (reference sequence). Trimming left V 3 bases short and J 2 bases short, with 15 bases between. This CDR3 spans 16 amino acids. This sample was taken from a study of early T cells in non-severe SARS-CoV-2 infection. Overall study findings and caveats: Database matching using VDJdb favored anti-spike CD8 responses, with private and CD4 specificities left missing.

The sample comprised whole blood. The rearrangement links TRBV3-1 to TRBJ2-3; D gene uncertain. The TCR originated in an adult who was a healthcare worker with PCR-confirmed SARS-CoV-2 infection or an uninfected control (not recorded which). This CDR3 reads CASSQVASRITDTQYF. CDR3 nucleotide sequence: TGTGCCAGCAGCCAGGTGGCGAGCAGGATCACAGATACGCAGTATTTT.